The TCR beta chain described here comes from a study of cytomegalovirus exposure and HLA in healthy donors. PCR involved 60 Vbeta and 13 Jbeta primers. Clones were read by immunoSEQ multiplex PCR, and TCRdb kept only the in-frame ones, dropping some. The sample includes about 130,000 clones, around 80% of them seen just once. Germline CDR1 reads SGDLS; CDR2 reads YYNGEE. CDR3 length: 17 residues. The V and J ends lost 1 base and 3 bases respectively, with 16 bases between them. Notes on the study in general: As was reported, the HLA-A and HLA-B alleles of most subjects were accurately predicted from TCR beta sequences. In a later analysis, specific HLA alleles were associated with 15,000 to 20,000 TCR beta sequences at a 0.05 false discovery rate.

Healthy people donating bone marrow made up the donors. Notes on this clone: Its cognate antigen is unknown.

Sequences were obtained from PBMCs. J is TRBJ2-2 and V is TRBV9; TRBD1 is a possible D gene (6 bases). The sequence was collected from a young man in good health and CMV-seronegative. In DNA form, the CDR3 reads TGTGCCAGCAGCGTATCGGGACAATCTTTATACACCGGGGAGCTGTTTTTT. As protein: CASSVSGQSLYTGELFF.